These T cell receptor beta chains were read from a single sample in a study of CD8 T cells in Susac syndrome. TCRdb fed the immunoSEQ multiplex PCR reads into MiXCR, producing one record per CDR3 protein. The repertoire holds 90,000 to 150,000 distinct CDR3 sequences, less than 95% seen once, with roughly 0.12% in the top ten. The sequenced sample was CD8+ T cells from PBMCs. The origin of the receptors is a human donor in good health. The CDR3 runs from the conserved cysteine through the conserved F or W. D genes are given only for firm matches. Where a row states a size, it is once, few, many or the class of an expanded clone; other rows omit it.

j_gene,abundance,d_gene,v_gene,CDR3aa,CDR3nt
TRBJ1-6,-,-,TRBV29-1,CSVRETANSPLHF,TGCAGCGTTCGGGAGACAGCGAATTCACCCCTCCACTTT
TRBJ1-2,-,-,TRBV12-3/TRBV12-4,CASSLSRGALLHGYTF,TGTGCCAGCAGTTTAAGTCGCGGGGCCCTACTCCATGGCTACACCTTC
TRBJ2-2,-,-,TRBV7-9,CATDWGELFF,TGTGCCACCGACTGGGGGGAGCTGTTTTTT
TRBJ2-5,-,-,TRBV5-4,CASSLEGSPGTQYF,TGTGCCAGCAGCCTGGAGGGGAGCCCAGGGACCCAGTACTTC
TRBJ1-1,-,TRBD1,TRBV2,CAGGQAHTEAFF,TGTGCCGGAGGACAGGCCCACACTGAAGCTTTCTTT
TRBJ2-1,-,TRBD2,TRBV7-9,CASGRPREESSYNEQFF,TGTGCCAGCGGCCGCCCGCGGGAGGAGAGCTCCTACAATGAGCAGTTCTTC
TRBJ1-1,-,TRBD1,TRBV19,CASSQSRTGGNTEAFF,TGTGCCAGTAGTCAATCTCGGACAGGGGGGAACACTGAAGCTTTCTTT
TRBJ1-2,-,-,TRBV6-1,CASSHWDGYTF,TGTGCCAGCAGCCACTGGGATGGCTACACCTTC
TRBJ2-1,-,-,TRBV7-8,CASSFGLPINEQFF,TGTGCCAGCAGCTTCGGACTCCCAATCAATGAGCAGTTCTTC
TRBJ1-2,once,-,TRBV7-2,CASSMHQEMYGYTF,TGTGCCAGCAGCATGCATCAGGAGATGTATGGCTACACCTTC
TRBJ2-1,-,-,TRBV10-3,CAISTGSSRSNEQFF,TGTGCCATCAGCACGGGAAGCTCCCGGAGCAATGAGCAGTTCTTC
TRBJ2-7,-,-,TRBV7-2,CASSPRDRPAYEQYF,TGTGCCAGCAGCCCCCGCGACAGGCCCGCCTACGAGCAGTACTTC
TRBJ2-1,few,TRBD2,TRBV7-9,CASSPSGRYNEQFF,TGTGCCAGCAGTCCTAGCGGGCGGTACAATGAGCAGTTCTTC
TRBJ2-7,-,-,TRBV29-1,CSVFQGVSTYEQYF,TGCAGCGTATTTCAGGGCGTCTCTACCTACGAGCAGTACTTC
TRBJ2-4,-,-,TRBV4-3,CASSQDAGTQKNIQYF,TGCGCCAGCAGCCAAGACGCCGGGACACAAAAAAACATTCAGTACTTC
TRBJ2-1,-,TRBD2,TRBV20-1,CSASPTSGGHNEQFF,TGCAGTGCTAGCCCGACTAGCGGGGGCCACAATGAGCAGTTCTTC
TRBJ2-7,-,-,TRBV20-1,CSASPLPFMGLMYF,TGCAGTGCTAGTCCTCTCCCCTTCATGGGACTTATGTACTTC
TRBJ2-5,-,-,TRBV5-1,CASSLGGGSETQYF,TGCGCCAGCAGCTTAGGGGGAGGTTCGGAGACCCAGTACTTC
TRBJ1-2,-,-,TRBV3-1,CASSQEYQVGDYGYTF,TGTGCCAGCAGCCAAGAGTATCAGGTGGGGGACTATGGCTACACCTTC
TRBJ2-5,-,TRBD2,TRBV7-2,CASSPLGREETQYF,TGTGCCAGCAGCCCGCTCGGGAGGGAAGAGACCCAGTACTTC
TRBJ2-1,-,TRBD2,TRBV6-2/TRBV6-3,CASRPRSGSSYNEQFF,TGTGCCAGCAGACCCCGTAGCGGGAGCTCCTACAATGAGCAGTTCTTC
TRBJ2-3,-,-,TRBV24-1,CATSPPGGTDTQYF,TGTGCCACCAGTCCACCTGGAGGGACAGATACGCAGTATTTT
TRBJ2-1,-,TRBD2,TRBV11-2,CASSLAALLADSYNEQFF,TGTGCCAGCAGCTTAGCAGCCCTACTAGCGGACTCCTACAATGAGCAGTTCTTC
TRBJ2-7,few,-,TRBV18,CASSPTGYEQYF,TGTGCCAGCTCACCAACGGGGTACGAGCAGTACTTC
TRBJ1-2,-,TRBD1,TRBV3-1,CASSLIGQGLQGYTF,TGTGCCAGCAGCCTAATAGGACAGGGCCTCCAGGGCTACACCTTC
TRBJ2-1,few,-,TRBV2,CASSPRSYNEQFF,TGTGCCAGCAGCCCGCGCTCCTACAATGAGCAGTTCTTC
TRBJ2-7,-,-,TRBV7-2,CASSLAGRGKNSYEQYF,TGTGCCAGCAGCTTAGCCGGCCGGGGCAAGAACTCCTACGAGCAGTACTTC
TRBJ1-1,-,-,TRBV19,CASSIEARGRTEAFF,TGTGCCAGTAGTATAGAGGCCAGGGGACGGACTGAAGCTTTCTTT
TRBJ1-1,-,-,TRBV29-1,CSAGEGPVAFF,TGCAGCGCCGGGGAGGGCCCGGTAGCTTTCTTT
TRBJ1-4,-,-,TRBV7-9,CASSLGSHNEKLFF,TGTGCCAGCAGCTTAGGGTCGCATAATGAAAAACTGTTTTTT
TRBJ2-2,-,-,TRBV15,CATSETGSGELFF,TGTGCCACCAGCGAAACAGGTTCCGGGGAGCTGTTTTTT
TRBJ2-7,-,-,TRBV6-5,CASSSRAGSYEQYF,TGTGCCAGCAGTTCCCGCGCGGGCTCCTACGAGCAGTACTTC
TRBJ2-1,-,TRBD1,TRBV20-1,CSARAGGAYNEQFF,TGCAGTGCTAGAGCAGGGGGCGCCTACAATGAGCAGTTCTTC
TRBJ2-1,-,-,TRBV20-1,CSALSHNEQFF,TGCAGTGCCCTATCCCACAATGAGCAGTTCTTC
TRBJ1-5,once,TRBD1,TRBV12-3/TRBV12-4,CASSQQTGVSGQPQHF,TGTGCCAGCAGCCAACAAACAGGGGTGTCCGGACAGCCCCAGCATTTT
TRBJ1-2,-,-,TRBV29-1,CSVRTGAGYTF,TGCAGCGTTCGGACTGGCGCTGGCTACACCTTC
TRBJ1-1,-,TRBD1,TRBV9,CASSAKTGANTEAFF,TGTGCCAGCAGCGCGAAGACAGGGGCGAACACTGAAGCTTTCTTT
TRBJ2-1,-,TRBD2,TRBV7-8,CASSPRLAGGTHEQFF,TGTGCCAGCAGCCCAAGACTAGCGGGAGGGACCCATGAGCAGTTCTTC
TRBJ2-5,-,-,TRBV2,CASLGSETQYF,TGTGCCAGCCTAGGGTCGGAGACCCAGTACTTC
TRBJ2-5,once,-,TRBV6-6,CASNAMGSSQETQYF,TGTGCCAGCAACGCAATGGGGTCGTCGCAAGAGACCCAGTACTTC
TRBJ2-6,-,-,TRBV3-1,CASSQASGAQGGANVLTF,TGTGCCAGCAGCCAAGCCTCGGGGGCGCAAGGTGGGGCCAACGTCCTGACTTTC
TRBJ2-5,once,TRBD1,TRBV29-1,CSVDPQGAFPQETQYF,TGCAGCGTGGACCCCCAGGGGGCTTTCCCCCAAGAGACCCAGTACTTC
TRBJ2-5,-,TRBD2,TRBV7-3,CASSPGLASGGKTQYF,TGTGCCAGCAGCCCCGGCCTCGCTAGCGGGGGGAAGACCCAGTACTTC
TRBJ1-3,-,-,TRBV12-3/TRBV12-4,CASFRTEAGNTIYF,TGTGCCAGCTTTAGGACGGAGGCTGGAAACACCATATATTTT
TRBJ2-1,-,-,TRBV7-2,CASSLRGGVPGEQFF,TGTGCCAGCAGCTTAAGGGGGGGCGTCCCCGGAGAGCAGTTCTTC